These 25 T cell receptor beta chains originate from one sample sequenced in a study of cytomegalovirus exposure and HLA in healthy donors. Primers included in the PCR were 60 Vbeta and 13 Jbeta primers. The assay was immunoSEQ multiplex PCR, and TCRdb's table has in-frame clones only and misses some. The specimen's table records some 150,000 clones. Sequencing was done on a sample of PBMCs. The origin of the receptors is a man aged 40-55 years in good health and CMV-seronegative.

This sequence joins TRBV5-1 and TRBJ1-1; a weak D match, TRBD1 (6 bases). Germline V lookup: CDR1 SGHRS, CDR2 YFSETQ. With 0 bases removed from V and 7 bases from J, the gap between germline ends came to 13 bases. The CDR3 runs 14 residues. CDR3 nucleotide sequence: TGCGCCAGCAGCTTGGAGGGACACTCCCTTGAAGCTTTCTTT. This sequence encodes CASSLEGHSLEAFF.

The rearrangement joins TRBV11-3 to TRBJ2-1; 9 nucleotides line up with TRBD2. Unmatched junction bases numbered 9, after V lost 5 bases and J lost 4 bases. From germline, CDR1 is SGHNT and CDR2 YENEEA. The CDR3 is made up of 16 amino acids. CDR3 loop: CASSAGGTASYNEQFF. CDR3 nucleotide sequence: TGTGCCAGCAGCGCGGGGGGGACAGCCAGTTACAATGAGCAGTTCTTC.

The chain has TRBV4-2 and TRBJ2-2, with 9 positions matching TRBD2. CDR1 and CDR2 from the germline V gene are LGHNA and YNFKEQ. The trim removed 0 bases at V and 1 base at J, leaving 3 bases unmatched. This CDR3 has 17 residues. The CDR3 sequence: CASSQEWTSVNTGELFF. Written as DNA, the CDR3 is TGTGCCAGCAGCCAAGAGTGGACTAGCGTGAACACCGGGGAGCTGTTTTTT.

The CDR3 DNA sequence: TGCGCCAGCAGCACCCGGGGACAGGGGAGTACCGGGGAGCTGTTTTTT. It translates to CASSTRGQGSTGELFF. The chain links TRBV5-1 to TRBJ2-2; 10 positions agree with TRBD1. The length of the CDR3 is 16 residues. CDR1 and CDR2 from the germline V gene are SGHRS and YFSETQ. J was trimmed by 5 bases and V by 4 bases; bases with no gene match: 8.

This chain joins TRBV28 and TRBJ1-4, with D possibly being TRBD1 (5 bases). The CDR3 has 14 amino acids. V lost 7 bases, J lost 6 bases, and 15 bases lay in between. Germline CDR1 MDHEN, CDR2 SYDVKM. The DNA for the CDR3 is TGTGCCAGCACTTGGGGGGTACGATATGAAAAACTGTTTTTT. As protein: CASTWGVRYEKLFF.

The chain has TRBV6-5 and TRBJ2-5; D not resolved. The CDR3 spans 14 residues. The V end lost 0 bases, the J end lost 1 base, and 6 bases lay between the germline ends. The germline CDR1 and CDR2 sequences are MNHEY and SVGAGI. CDR3 nucleotide sequence: TGTGCCAGCAGTTACTCTAGCTTCCAAGAGACCCAGTACTTC. Its protein is CASSYSSFQETQYF.

The chain links TRBV12-5 to TRBJ1-5, with 10 bases matching TRBD1. Germline V lookup: CDR1 LGHNT, CDR2 FRNRAP. This CDR3 comprises 18 residues. The trim removed 0 bases at V and 4 bases at J, leaving 9 bases unmatched. The CDR3 DNA reads TGTGCTAGTGGTTTGGTACTCGGGACAGGGGTCGGAAATCAGCCCCAGCATTTT. The encoded protein is CASGLVLGTGVGNQPQHF.

The chain employs TRBV18 and TRBJ2-2; D possibly corresponds to TRBD1 (6 bases). The CDR3 extends over 15 amino acids. The germline V and J ends were trimmed by 3 bases and 4 bases, with 12 bases remaining between them. Germline V gene data show CDR1 as KGHSH and CDR2 as LQKENI. CDR3 protein: CASSPGTGSTGELFF. In DNA form, the CDR3 reads TGTGCCAGCTCACCCGGAACAGGGAGCACCGGGGAGCTGTTTTTT. The full variable domain, rest sourced from reference TRBV18 and TRBJ2-2, is NAGVMQNPRHLVRRRGQEARLRCSPMKGHSHVYWYRQLPEEGLKFMVYLQKENIIDESGMPKERFSAEFPKEGPSILRIQQVVRGDSAAYFCASSPGTGSTGELFFGEGSRLTVL.

V usage is TRBV28 and J usage is TRBJ2-5; 7 bases are shared with TRBD1. The CDR3 loop spans 18 amino acids. The ends lost 2 bases at V and 5 bases at J; junction bases unmatched: 17. CDR1 is MDHEN, CDR2 SYDVKM, per germline. CDR3: CASSLEGRPGQLEETQYF. In nucleotides, the CDR3 is TGTGCCAGCAGTTTAGAGGGTAGGCCGGGACAGCTGGAGGAGACCCAGTACTTC. Using reference TRBV28 and TRBJ2-5 for the parts outside the CDR3, the full variable domain is DVKVTQSSRYLVKRTGEKVFLECVQDMDHENMFWYRQDPGLGLRLIYFSYDVKMKEKGDIPEGYSVSREKKERFSLILESASTNQTSMYLCASSLEGRPGQLEETQYFGPGTRLLVL.

This CDR3 reads CASSLVSDSTYGYTF. The CDR3 nucleotides are TGTGCCAGCAGCTTAGTGTCGGACAGCACCTATGGCTACACCTTC. The rearrangement joins TRBV7-2 to TRBJ1-2; TRBD1 is a possible D gene (6 bases). Germline CDR1 SGHTA, CDR2 FQGNSA. CDR3 length: 15 amino acids. V was trimmed by 1 base and J by 4 bases, leaving 13 bases between them.

The rearrangement uses TRBV4-2 and TRBJ1-4, with D unresolved. Germline assignment: CDR1 LGHNA and CDR2 YNFKEQ. The V and J ends lost 2 bases and 2 bases respectively, with 6 bases between them. The CDR3 covers 14 residues. In DNA form, the CDR3 reads TGTGCCAGCAGCCAAAGTCAGACTAATGAAAAACTGTTTTTT. It translates to CASSQSQTNEKLFF.

The chain employs TRBV27 and TRBJ1-1; D may be TRBD1 (5 bases). This CDR3 comprises 13 residues. V lost 2 bases to trimming and J lost 10 bases, with 14 bases between them. Per the germline V gene, CDR1 is MNHEY and CDR2 is SMNVEV (reference sequence). In DNA, the CDR3 is TGTGCCAGCAGTTTAGGGGGACTCTCTTCAGCTTTCTTT. Its protein is CASSLGGLSSAFF.

The chain is built from TRBV7-9 and TRBJ2-7; 9 nucleotides align to TRBD1. Per germline, CDR1 SEHNR and CDR2 FQNEAQ (reference sequence). The junction had 3 bases not matched to a gene; V was cut back by 1 base and J by 2 bases. The CDR3 length is 15 residues. The CDR3 sequence: CASSLERTGAYEQYF. The CDR3 DNA is TGTGCCAGCAGCTTAGAAAGGACAGGGGCCTACGAGCAGTACTTC.

V usage is TRBV15 and J usage is TRBJ1-5; D possibly corresponds to TRBD1 (5 bases). This CDR3 comprises 15 residues. Trimming pared 0 bases from V and 3 bases from J, leaving 9 bases between. Germline lookup yields CDR1 LNHNV and CDR2 YYDKDF (reference sequence). This CDR3 reads CATSRDQGLNQPQHF. CDR3 coding DNA: TGTGCCACCAGCAGAGACCAGGGCCTCAATCAGCCCCAGCATTTT.

The CDR3 DNA follows: TGTGCCAGCAGCCAAGGGAAAGGACAGGGAGGGTTTCTCCTGTTTTTT. Its protein is CASSQGKGQGGFLLFF. The V gene is TRBV4-2, the J gene TRBJ1-4, with 8 bases fitting TRBD1. Per germline, CDR1 LGHNA and CDR2 YNFKEQ. The J segment lost 14 bases and the V segment lost 1 base, leaving 15 bases of the junction unmatched. This CDR3 has 16 residues.

This chain links TRBV7-9 with TRBJ2-5; 12 nucleotides line up with TRBD2. The CDR3 covers 16 residues. Germline V CDR1 and CDR2: SEHNR, FQNEAQ (reference sequence). V gave up 5 bases and J gave up 5 bases; unmatched junction bases: 9. CDR3 residues: CASSPPSGGAGETQYF. CDR3 in DNA: TGTGCCAGCAGCCCCCCTAGCGGGGGGGCGGGTGAGACCCAGTACTTC.

The chain has TRBV20-1 and TRBJ2-7; 8 bases line up with TRBD2. V lost 5 bases to trimming and J lost 7 bases; unmatched junction nucleotides: 4. The CDR3 loop spans 11 amino acids. Looked up from germline, CDR1 is DFQATT and CDR2 is SNEGSKA (reference sequence). CDR3 coding DNA: TGCAGTGCTTCTAGCGGGTGGGAGCAGTACTTC. As protein: CSASSGWEQYF.

This chain joins TRBV4-1 and TRBJ1-2, with 9 bases matching TRBD1. Unmatched junction bases numbered 9, after V lost 5 bases and J lost 2 bases. The CDR3 consists of 16 residues. CDR1 and CDR2 from the germline V gene are MGHRA and YSYEKL. The CDR3 sequence: CASSSPGQGLNYGYTF. CDR3 nucleotide sequence: TGCGCCAGCAGCTCTCCGGGACAGGGACTAAACTATGGCTACACCTTC.

This chain links TRBV7-9 with TRBJ2-7; 8 nucleotides line up with TRBD2. Germline loops: CDR1 SEHNR, CDR2 FQNEAQ (reference sequence). The CDR3 has 16 residues. V lost 1 base, J lost 0 bases, and 5 bases stayed unmatched. The CDR3 protein is CASSLGGGLISYEQYF. The DNA for the CDR3 is TGTGCCAGCAGCTTAGGCGGGGGGCTCATCTCCTACGAGCAGTACTTC.

The rearrangement links TRBV15 to TRBJ2-7, with D perhaps TRBD1 (6 bases). The CDR3 consists of 14 residues. Germline V gene sequence: CDR1 LNHNV, CDR2 YYDKDF (reference sequence). V lost 3 bases, J lost 3 bases, and 12 bases lay in between. DNA for the CDR3: TGTGCCACCAGCAGGGGACGGACAGACTACGAGCAGTACTTC. This encodes CATSRGRTDYEQYF.

The chain employs TRBV14 and TRBJ2-5; 8 nucleotides match TRBD1. The CDR3 contains 15 residues. Per the germline V gene, CDR1 is SGHDN and CDR2 is FVKESK. The V gene end was trimmed by 2 bases and the J gene end by 5 bases; junction bases not matched to a gene: 7. The CDR3 DNA reads TGTGCCAGCAGCCAACTGGACAGGGTTTTGGAGACCCAGTACTTC. Translated: CASSQLDRVLETQYF.

CDR3 DNA: TGTGCCATCAGTGAACCCGGGACAGGCCTCGCCGGGGAGCTGTTTTTT. Translated: CAISEPGTGLAGELFF. V is TRBV10-3 and J is TRBJ2-2; 8 positions match TRBD1. There are 16 residues in the CDR3. Germline CDR1 and CDR2: ENHRY and SYGVKD. The trim removed 3 bases at V and 6 bases at J, leaving 9 bases unmatched.

The rearrangement joins TRBV14 to TRBJ2-7; no clear D gene. The V end was cut by 4 bases, the J end by 6 bases, with 13 bases between. Germline lookup yields CDR1 SGHDN and CDR2 FVKESK. The CDR3 spans 13 residues. CDR3 residues: CASSLSPRVEQYF. CDR3 in DNA: TGTGCCAGCAGCCTGTCCCCACGGGTCGAGCAGTACTTC.

J is TRBJ2-5 and V is TRBV5-4; 11 nucleotides line up with TRBD2. The germline gives CDR1 SGHNT, CDR2 YYREEE (reference sequence). The CDR3 contains 14 residues. V was clipped by 4 bases and J by 4 bases; unmatched bases: 3. The CDR3 protein is CASSVAGGRETQYF. In nucleotides, the CDR3 is TGTGCCAGCAGCGTAGCGGGGGGGCGAGAGACCCAGTACTTC. The full variable domain, completed using reference TRBV5-4 and TRBJ2-5, is ETGVTQSPTHLIKTRGQQVTLRCSSQSGHNTVSWYQQALGQGPQFIFQYYREEENGRGNFPPRFSGLQFPNYSSELNVNALELDDSALYLCASSVAGGRETQYFGPGTRLLVL.

The rearrangement uses TRBV7-8 and TRBJ1-1; D is possibly TRBD1 (5 bases). The CDR3 has 17 residues. CDR1 and CDR2 from the germline V gene are SGHVS and FQNEAQ. Trimming pared 6 bases from V and 4 bases from J, leaving 24 bases between. The CDR3 nucleotides are TGTGCCAGCAGTTCACTACTTTCCGCGGGGGGGGGCACTGAAGCTTTCTTT. Translating it yields CASSSLLSAGGGTEAFF.